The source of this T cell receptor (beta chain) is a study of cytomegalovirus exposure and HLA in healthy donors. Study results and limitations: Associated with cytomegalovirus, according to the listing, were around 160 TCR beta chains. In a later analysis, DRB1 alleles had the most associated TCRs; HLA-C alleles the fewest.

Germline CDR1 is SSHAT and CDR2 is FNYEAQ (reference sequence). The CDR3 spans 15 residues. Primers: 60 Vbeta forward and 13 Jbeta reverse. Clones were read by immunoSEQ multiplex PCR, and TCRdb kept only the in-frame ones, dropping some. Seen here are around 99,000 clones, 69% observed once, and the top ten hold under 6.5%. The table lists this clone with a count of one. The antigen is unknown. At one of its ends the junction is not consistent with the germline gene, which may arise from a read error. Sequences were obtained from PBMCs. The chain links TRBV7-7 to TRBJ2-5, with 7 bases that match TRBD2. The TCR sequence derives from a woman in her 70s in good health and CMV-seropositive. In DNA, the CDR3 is TGTGCTAGCAGCCTAACCGGGGGGTTCCAAGAGACCCAGTACTTC. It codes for CASSLTGGFQETQYF.